This TCR beta chain emerged from a study of CD8+CD57+ T cells in acquired aplastic anemia. Overall study findings and caveats: Overlapping CD8+ CDR3 repertoires of patients and controls contained roughly 27 shared sequences.

V dropped 2 bases and J dropped 0 bases, with 11 bases sitting between them. The CDR3 consists of 16 residues. Germline CDR1 and CDR2: SGHVS and FQNEAQ. Patients selected for sequencing had displayed CD8+CD57+ cell expansion by flow cytometry. TCR beta VDJ combinations and CDR3 sequences were profiled from genomic DNA. TCRdb reanalysed the reads using MiXCR and keeps one entry per CDR3 protein. The sample lists approximately 300,000 distinct CDR3 sequences; about 50% were seen once. As for this clonotype: Its cognate antigen is unknown.

This TCR derives from a human donor with aplastic anemia. What was sequenced was sorted CD4+, CD8+, or CD8+CD57+ T cells (not recorded which) from PBMCs. The gene calls are TRBV7-8 and TRBJ1-3; D gene uncertain. CDR3 sequence: CASSLFELHSGNTIYF. DNA for the CDR3: TGTGCCAGCAGCTTATTCGAGCTGCACTCTGGAAACACCATATATTTT.